This TCR beta chain was identified in a study of T cells of healthy individuals (dated by TCRdb to between 2018 and 2020). The library was generated by 5' RACE. The reads were generated on an Illumina MiSeq. TCRdb ran its own pipeline on the public reads, namely fastp trimming at Q25 and MiXCR clone calling, and kept in-frame beta chains. Rows with one shared CDR3 protein collapse into an entry with the most common genes and DNA. The sample data list tens of thousands of distinct CDR3 sequences, and 15% to 20% of these were observed just once. Jointly, the top ten make up around 4.6% of the sample. The CDR3 holds 15 amino acids from the cysteine to the phenylalanine. Only the CDR3 part of the read is kept: 45 bases, read in frame from the first base. The junction shows trimming of 7 bases on V and 2 bases on J, plus 18 bases between the germline ends. The germline V gene encodes CDR1 MRHNA and CDR2 SNTAGT.

In its sample, this clonotype was seen many times. Its specific antigen is unknown. No much larger clone exists at a distance of one base, and base qualities are not known. The chain joins TRBV6-4 to TRBJ2-7; tentative D gene TRBD1, with 6 bases matching. The clonotype was recovered from a human donor in good health. The CDR3 region reads CASTALLGTPYEQYF. DNA sequence: TGTGCCAGCACCGCACTACTGGGGACACCCTACGAGCAGTACTTC.